The 12 T cell receptor beta chains below come from one sample, sequenced in a study of early T cells in non-severe SARS-CoV-2 infection. TCRdb processed the 5' RACE reads anew with MiXCR; each CDR3 protein has one entry. The table shows roughly 93,000 distinct CDR3 sequences, with 11% occurring only once. Specimen: whole blood. The source of these receptors is an adult who was a healthcare worker with PCR-confirmed SARS-CoV-2 infection or an uninfected control (not recorded which).

The chain combines TRBV9 with TRBJ1-6; D possibly corresponds to TRBD1 (5 bases). The germline gives CDR1 SGDLS, CDR2 YYNGEE. The V and J ends lost 0 bases and 9 bases respectively, with 10 bases between them. This CDR3 region has 14 residues. The chain's CDR3 is CASSVDQGGSPLHF. CDR3 nucleotides: TGTGCCAGCAGCGTAGACCAGGGTGGTTCACCCCTCCACTTT.

This clonotype came up a few times. The chain has TRBV13 and TRBJ2-7, with TRBD2 identical over 16 bases. After removal of 5 bases from V and 12 bases from J, the junction contained 7 bases not matched to a gene. Germline CDR1 and CDR2: PRHDT and FYEKMQ (reference sequence). The CDR3 length is 14 residues. CDR3 DNA: TGTGCCAGCAGCCTCGGGACTAGCGGGGGGGCCCGGTACTTC. This translates into CASSLGTSGGARYF.

The DNA for the CDR3 is TGTGCCAGCTATTACCCGAACACTGAAGCTTTCTTT. This sequence encodes CASYYPNTEAFF. The J gene is TRBJ1-1, the V gene TRBV6-6, with D hard to call. V lost 8 bases and J lost 1, with 8 bases in between. This CDR3 has 12 residues. Germline loops: CDR1 MNHNY, CDR2 SVGAGI (reference sequence).

This clonotype has a count of ten or more. The genes are TRBV3-1 and TRBJ1-2; D is perhaps TRBD1 (6 bases). There are 14 residues in the CDR3. Trimming took off 0 bases at V and 8 bases at J, with 13 bases between the two ends. CDR1 is LGHDT, CDR2 YNNKEL, per germline (reference sequence). Here the CDR3 DNA reads TGTGCCAGCAGCCAAGACTCCTACAGGGAAGGCTACACCTTC. Protein: CASSQDSYREGYTF.

The CDR3 sequence is CASAPRGRNTEAFF. CDR3 bases: TGTGCTAGTGCCCCCCGGGGGAGGAACACTGAAGCTTTCTTT. The V and J genes are TRBV12-5 and TRBJ1-1; possible D gene TRBD1, 5 bases. CDR1 is LGHNT, CDR2 FRNRAP, per germline. This CDR3 contains 14 residues. The germline V and J ends were trimmed by 7 bases and 1 base, with 13 bases remaining between them.

This clonotype was recorded at least ten times. The chain couples TRBV7-4 to TRBJ2-3, with 9 bases that match TRBD2. Germline assignment: CDR1 SGHVT and CDR2 SQSDAQ. The CDR3 loop spans 16 amino acids. The V gene end was trimmed by 5 bases and the J gene end by 5 bases; junction bases not matched to a gene: 11. The CDR3 DNA follows: TGTGCCAGCAGCCGCCGAACGCGGGGGGGCCTAGATACGCAGTATTTT. It specifies CASSRRTRGGLDTQYF.

This clonotype was counted a single time. The V gene is TRBV7-8, the J gene TRBJ2-3; 11 bases align to TRBD2. V was pared by 4 bases and J by 5 bases, with 11 bases of the junction left unmatched. This CDR3 is built from 17 residues. Germline CDR1 is SGHVS and CDR2 is FQNEAQ. The CDR3 here is CASSYNLAGGCGDTQYF. The CDR3 DNA sequence: TGTGCCAGCAGCTATAACCTAGCGGGGGGCTGTGGAGATACGCAGTATTTT. Complete variable domain (other parts from reference TRBV7-8 and TRBJ2-3): GAGVSQSPRYKVAKRGQDVALRCDPISGHVSLFWYQQALGQGPEFLTYFQNEAQLDKSGLPSDRFFAERPEGSVSTLKIQRTQQEDSAVYLCASSYNLAGGCGDTQYFGPGTRLTVL.

This clonotype appeared many times. The chain links TRBV7-2 to TRBJ2-1; 8 bases are shared with TRBD1. The germline V gene encodes CDR1 SGHTA and CDR2 FQGNSA. This CDR3 has 12 amino acids. J lost 12 bases, V lost 6 bases, and 7 bases had no gene match. The CDR3 sequence: CASSPTGEWQFF. Written as DNA, the CDR3 is TGTGCCAGCAGTCCGACAGGGGAATGGCAGTTCTTC.

This chain connects TRBV11-2 to TRBJ2-7; D is perhaps TRBD2 (6 bases). The CDR3 length is 12 residues. Germline V gene lookup returns CDR1 SGHAT and CDR2 FQNNGV. V lost 5 bases, J lost 5 bases, and 10 bases lay in between. CDR3 DNA sequence: TGTGCCAGCAGCGGATGGGGGGACGAGCAGTACTTC. Residues: CASSGWGDEQYF.

This clonotype was counted a few times. The CDR3 is CSVGATGTEAFF. In DNA, the CDR3 is TGCAGCGTTGGGGCCACCGGCACTGAAGCTTTCTTT. The chain has TRBV29-1 and TRBJ1-1; D uncertain. Germline V CDR1 and CDR2: SQVTM, ANQGSEA. With 4 bases removed from V and 4 bases from J, the gap between germline ends came to 10 bases. CDR3 length: 12 amino acids.

This clonotype turned up a few times. This chain's CDR3 is CSHSGTSGRTDTQYF. The CDR3 DNA sequence: TGCAGTCATTCCGGGACTAGCGGGAGGACAGATACGCAGTATTTT. The chain has TRBV29-1 and TRBJ2-3; 15 positions match TRBD2. CDR3 length equals 15 residues. Germline V gene data show CDR1 as SQVTM and CDR2 as ANQGSEA.

This clonotype was detected a few times. This chain joins TRBV5-1 and TRBJ2-1; D possibly corresponds to TRBD1 (6 bases). Trimming cost V 4 bases and J 6 bases, with 20 bases left between them. The CDR3 loop spans 16 amino acids. CDR1 and CDR2 from the germline V gene are SGHRS and YFSETQ. The CDR3 reads CASSRIQGSSTNEQFF. The CDR3 coding sequence is TGCGCCAGCAGCCGGATACAGGGATCCTCTACCAATGAGCAGTTCTTC.